The clone carrying this T cell receptor beta chain has only one observation. Data came from immunoSEQ multiplex PCR; TCRdb stores just in-frame clones and leaves some out. This sample carries roughly 120,000 clones, around 88% of them seen once, and the ten largest clones take around 2%. Trimming cost V 3 bases and J 0 bases, with 13 bases left between them. Per the germline V gene, CDR1 is SGHRS and CDR2 is YFSETQ. This CDR3 region has 16 residues. This sample stems from a study of cytomegalovirus exposure and HLA in healthy donors. As for the study in general: Later analysis reported that the 120 or so validation repertoires shared the platform of the 500 to 750 first-cohort repertoires.

This TCR derives from a man aged 18-30 years in good health and CMV-seronegative. The chain recombines TRBV5-1 with TRBJ2-1, with D unresolved. The material sequenced was PBMCs. The CDR3 region is CASSSRVLSSYNEQFF. The CDR3 region has the DNA TGCGCCAGCAGCTCTCGGGTGTTAAGCTCCTACAATGAGCAGTTCTTC.